These 20 T cell receptor beta chains share one sample of origin, sequenced in a study of a mutant IDH1 vaccine in newly diagnosed glioma. As to time point: week 35, safety follow-up. Every vaccine dose comprised 300 ug of mutant IDH1 20-mer peptide plus topical imiquimod. TCRdb keeps only in-frame clones here, not all; method: immunoSEQ multiplex PCR. The sample records about 55,000 clones, around four fifths being singletons. These receptors have no identified antigens. This sample comprised PBMCs, obtained from a glioma patient whose treatment included an IDH1 peptide vaccine. These receptor sequences come from a woman under 30 with glioma.

The V and J genes are TRBV5-6 and TRBJ2-7, with 15 bases fitting TRBD2. The CDR3 runs to 16 residues. Germline V gene data show CDR1 as SGHDT and CDR2 as YYEEEE. V lost 4 bases, J lost 4 bases, and 6 bases stayed unmatched. CDR3 in amino acids: CASSLGLAGGLYEQYF. The CDR3 DNA reads TGTGCCAGCAGCCTGGGACTAGCGGGGGGCCTATACGAGCAGTACTTC.

This clone was found a few times. The chain has TRBV12-5 and TRBJ1-5, with 8 positions matching TRBD1. Looked up from germline, CDR1 is LGHNT and CDR2 is FRNRAP. V lost 0 bases and J lost 1; bases outside the gene matches: 17. The CDR3 is 21 amino acids. The CDR3 DNA is TGTGCTAGTGGTTTGGTCGGCCCCCCCCTGACAGGGGTTTCGAGCAATCAGCCCCAGCATTTT. This sequence encodes CASGLVGPPLTGVSSNQPQHF.

The chain recombines TRBV7-2 with TRBJ1-2; D not resolved. The germline V and J ends were trimmed by 5 bases and 3 bases, with 13 bases remaining between them. CDR3 length: 14 amino acids. Germline loops: CDR1 SGHTA, CDR2 FQGNSA. The CDR3 region has the DNA TGTGCCAGCAGCCTAGTTCCGGGTGACTATGGCTACACCTTC. This translates into CASSLVPGDYGYTF.

This clone has only a few counts. CDR3 DNA sequence: TGTGCCAGCAGGGCCTTCAGGGATAGCAATCAGCCCCAGCATTTT. Residues: CASRAFRDSNQPQHF. This rearrangement joins TRBV2 to TRBJ1-5, with D possibly matching TRBD1 (5 bases). Germline V gives CDR1 SNHLY, CDR2 FYNNEI. V shed 6 bases and J shed 0 bases, with 12 bases lying between them. The CDR3 runs 15 residues. Combining the CDR3 with reference TRBV2 and TRBJ1-5 gives the whole variable domain EPEVTQTPSHQVTQMGQEVILRCVPISNHLYFYWYRQILGQKVEFLVSFYNNEISEKSEIFDDQFSVERPDGSNFTLKIRSTKLEDSAMYFCASRAFRDSNQPQHFGDGTRLSIL.

This clone was counted between two and nine times. The chain has TRBV25-1 and TRBJ1-1; D is uncertain. V lost 1 base and J lost 7, with 16 bases in between. Germline CDR1 and CDR2: MGHDK and SYGVNS. The CDR3 covers 15 residues. The CDR3 protein is CASSESLPFTGEAFF. CDR3 DNA sequence: TGTGCCAGCAGTGAATCCCTACCCTTTACCGGTGAAGCTTTCTTT.

This chain connects TRBV19 to TRBJ2-3; D remains unclear. CDR1 is LNHDA and CDR2 is SQIVND in the germline V gene (reference sequence). V was pared by 3 bases and J by 0 bases, with 7 bases between. CDR3 length: 14 amino acids. CDR3 amino acids: CASSMGRSTDTQYF. For the CDR3, the DNA is TGTGCCAGTAGTATGGGCAGAAGCACAGATACGCAGTATTTT.

This rearrangement joins TRBV9 to TRBJ2-5, with TRBD1 as a possible D gene (6 bases). Germline assignment: CDR1 SGDLS and CDR2 YYNGEE. With 3 bases removed from V and 5 bases from J, the gap between germline ends came to 23 bases. CDR3 size: 17 residues. CDR3: CASSEGVGPRGRETQYF. CDR3 bases: TGTGCCAGCAGCGAGGGGGTGGGGCCAAGAGGTAGGGAGACCCAGTACTTC.

The chain carries TRBV10-3 and TRBJ1-2; 9 bases line up with TRBD1. This CDR3 has 16 amino acids. Trimming took 3 bases from V and 4 from J; bases not matched to a gene: 9. Germline values: CDR1 ENHRY, CDR2 SYGVKD. As DNA, the CDR3 is TGTGCCATCAGTGAATCAGGACAGGGGTTCACCTATGGCTACACCTTC. It yields the protein CAISESGQGFTYGYTF.

V usage is TRBV19 and J usage is TRBJ2-3, with unresolved D. Deletions cut 6 bases from V and 1 base from J, with 11 bases between. The CDR3 extends over 14 amino acids. The germline V gene has CDR1 LNHDA and CDR2 SQIVND (reference sequence). The DNA for the CDR3 is TGTGCCAGTAGCTTCCCAATCGGCACAGATACGCAGTATTTT. It is translated as CASSFPIGTDTQYF.

The chain is built from TRBV5-4 and TRBJ1-2; TRBD1 aligns across 9 bases. The V gene's germline CDR1 is SGHNT and CDR2 YYREEE (reference sequence). The trim removed 0 bases at V and 0 bases at J, leaving 9 bases unmatched. This CDR3 is 18 amino acids long. The CDR3 nucleotides are TGTGCCAGCAGCTTGGACAGGGGGCTAACGTACTCTAACTATGGCTACACCTTC. Translated: CASSLDRGLTYSNYGYTF.

This rearrangement joins TRBV7-9 to TRBJ2-5; D uncertain. With 5 bases removed from V and 4 bases from J, the gap between germline ends came to 8 bases. This CDR3 is built from 12 residues. CDR1 and CDR2 from the germline V gene are SEHNR and FQNEAQ (reference sequence). The chain's CDR3 is CASSPVSETQYF. In DNA form, the CDR3 reads TGTGCCAGCAGCCCAGTCTCAGAGACCCAGTACTTC.

The CDR3 nucleotides read TGCGCCAGCAGTCAGGGGTCAGGGACTTCCTACGAGCAGTACTTC. This encodes CASSQGSGTSYEQYF. The chain joins TRBV23-1 to TRBJ2-7, with D possibly matching TRBD2 (6 bases). TRBV23-1 falls under the ORF class, with uncertain function. The CDR3 loop spans 15 amino acids. V lost 3 bases to trimming and J lost 1 base, with 13 bases between them.

The count of this clone is one. The V gene is TRBV27, the J gene TRBJ1-2, with D tentatively TRBD1 (5 bases). CDR3 length: 16 residues. Germline loops: CDR1 MNHEY, CDR2 SMNVEV (reference sequence). Deletions cut 3 bases from V and 0 bases from J, with 14 bases between. The CDR3 bases are TGTGCCAGCAGTTTTCAATCGGGGCTTGCTAACTATGGCTACACCTTC. Translating gives CASSFQSGLANYGYTF.

The CDR3 loop reads CASSFSSTGGPSYEQYF. The CDR3, as DNA: TGTGCCAGCAGCTTCTCCTCAACAGGGGGGCCCTCCTACGAGCAGTACTTC. V is TRBV7-2 and J is TRBJ2-7, with 8 nucleotides matching TRBD1. V was pared by 3 bases and J by 0 bases, with 10 bases of the junction left unmatched. Per the germline V gene, CDR1 is SGHTA and CDR2 is FQGNSA. The CDR3 spans 17 residues.

This clone was found once. The chain joins TRBV5-1 to TRBJ2-2; the D is unclear. Trimming removed 0 bases from V and 2 bases from J, with 8 bases in between. Germline V lookup: CDR1 SGHRS, CDR2 YFSETQ. The CDR3 length is 15 residues. The chain's CDR3 is CASSLDSANTGELFF. CDR3 sequence (DNA): TGCGCCAGCAGCTTGGACAGTGCTAACACCGGGGAGCTGTTTTTT. The entire variable domain, with the rest obtained from reference TRBV5-1 and TRBJ2-2, is as follows: KAGVTQTPRYLIKTRGQQVTLSCSPISGHRSVSWYQQTPGQGLQFLFEYFSETQRNKGNFPGRFSGRQFSNSRSEMNVSTLELGDSALYLCASSLDSANTGELFFGEGSRLTVL.

This clone was seen a single time. The V call is TRBV19, the J call TRBJ1-2; possible D gene TRBD1, 5 bases. V lost 6 bases and J 4 bases, leaving 12 bases between the germline ends. The CDR3 is 13 residues long. Germline CDR1 is LNHDA and CDR2 is SQIVND (reference sequence). The CDR3 here is CASRGQGGYGYTF. The CDR3 DNA sequence: TGTGCCAGTAGAGGGCAGGGAGGCTATGGCTACACCTTC.

V usage is TRBV7-2 and J usage is TRBJ1-2; weak D call: TRBD1 (5 bases). This CDR3 is built from 14 residues. Germline V gene data show CDR1 as SGHTA and CDR2 as FQGNSA. Trimming removed 6 bases from V and 3 bases from J, with 14 bases in between. The CDR3 nucleotides are TGTGCCAGCAGTCCAGGGCCGGGACACTATGGCTACACCTTC. Residues: CASSPGPGHYGYTF.

The chain recombines TRBV5-5 with TRBJ1-2, with no clear D. The ends were cut back, 1 base at V and 0 bases at J, with 10 bases in the middle. The V gene's germline CDR1 is SGHKS and CDR2 YYEKEE (reference sequence). The CDR3 runs to 15 residues. CDR3 DNA: TGTGCCAGCAGCTTGCCGCGGAGAGCTAACTATGGCTACACCTTC. Its translation: CASSLPRRANYGYTF.

The genes are TRBV5-1 and TRBJ2-5; 9 bases are a match to TRBD1. The V and J ends lost 4 bases and 13 bases, in that order; junction bases with no gene match: 11. The germline V gene encodes CDR1 SGHRS and CDR2 YFSETQ. The CDR3 contains 13 residues. The CDR3 here is CASSDTGGLLRYF. CDR3 coding DNA: TGCGCCAGCAGCGATACAGGGGGCCTTCTACGGTACTTC.

V gene TRBV5-1 combines with J gene TRBJ2-3; D gene unclear. In germline, CDR1 is SGHRS, CDR2 YFSETQ. V shed 4 bases and J shed 0 bases, with 18 bases lying between them. The CDR3 covers 17 residues. The CDR3 nucleotides are TGCGCCAGCAGCCCCTTGGTCTCTACGCCTAGCACAGATACGCAGTATTTT. As protein: CASSPLVSTPSTDTQYF.